These 16 T cell receptor beta chains came from one sample sequenced in a study of T cells in Graves' hyperthyroidism and ophthalmopathy (dated by TCRdb to about 2019). The method was multiplex PCR. TCRdb shows the sequencer as Illumina HiSeq 2000. TCR beta CDR3 regions were amplified from RNA transcripts. A first-round RT-PCR of the TCR CDR3 used the HTBI primer set with the Qiagen OneStep RT-PCR kit. TCRdb itself trimmed the public reads at Q25 with fastp, ran MiXCR and retained productive beta chains. Rows are combined by CDR3 protein, so each entry shows the most common genes and DNA. In all, the sample holds around 600,000 distinct CDR3 sequences, and approximately 15% of those were seen once. The ten largest account for about 3.5% of the sample. The sample consisted of blood. Receptors were obtained from a middle-aged woman with Graves' ophthalmopathy.

This clonotype was recorded at least ten times. The V call is TRBV2, the J call TRBJ2-7, with 7 bases matching TRBD2. CDR1 is SNHLY and CDR2 is FYNNEI in the germline V gene. This CDR3 spans 14 amino acids. V shed 8 bases, J shed 2 bases, and the junction held 9 bases outside the gene matches. The CDR3 sequence: CASGGGEVPYEQYF. The CDR3 region has the DNA TGTGCCAGCGGGGGGGGAGAGGTCCCCTACGAGCAGTACTTC. Complete variable domain (other parts from reference TRBV2 and TRBJ2-7): EPEVTQTPSHQVTQMGQEVILRCVPISNHLYFYWYRQILGQKVEFLVSFYNNEISEKSEIFDDQFSVERPDGSNFTLKIRSTKLEDSAMYFCASGGGEVPYEQYFGPGTRLTVT.

This clonotype was observed once. J is TRBJ2-5 and V is TRBV6-1; D is tentatively TRBD1 or TRBD2 (6 bases each). The ends were cut back, 7 bases at V and 5 bases at J, with 14 bases in the middle. The CDR3 is made up of 13 amino acids. Germline assignment: CDR1 MNHNS and CDR2 SASEGT. CDR3 bases: TGTGCCAGCACCCCGGGGGCATTGGAGACCCAGTACTTC. Translated: CASTPGALETQYF.

This clonotype turned up a few times. The V gene is TRBV30, the J gene TRBJ2-5; no definite D call. The CDR3 covers 12 residues. Trimming pared 1 base from V and 6 bases from J, leaving 9 bases between. Germline V lookup: CDR1 GTSNPN, CDR2 SVGIG (reference sequence). The CDR3 coding sequence is TGTGCCTGGAGTGGGGATCTCAAGACCCAGTACTTC. Its protein is CAWSGDLKTQYF.

The rearrangement joins TRBV7-9 to TRBJ1-5, with TRBD1 matching over 7 bases. CDR1 SEHNR and CDR2 FQNEAQ come from the germline V gene (reference sequence). The CDR3 sequence is 17 residues long. The junction had 12 bases not matched to a gene; V was cut back by 5 bases and J by 2 bases. In DNA form, the CDR3 reads TGTGCCAGCAGCACGGCAGGGGGTGGTATTGGCAATCAGCCCCAGCATTTT. Its translation is CASSTAGGGIGNQPQHF.

This clonotype was seen a few times. The V gene is TRBV30, the J gene TRBJ1-4; 7 positions match TRBD1. The CDR3 loop spans 14 amino acids. Germline CDR1 GTSNPN, CDR2 SVGIG (reference sequence). With 0 bases clipped from V and 5 bases from J, the junction kept 3 bases outside the gene matches. Here the CDR3 DNA reads TGTGCCTGGAGTGTGACAGGGTCGAATGAAAAACTGTTTTTT. Translated, it gives CAWSVTGSNEKLFF. Using reference TRBV30 and TRBJ1-4 for the parts outside the CDR3, the full variable domain is SQTIHQWPATLVQPVGSPLSLECTVEGTSNPNLYWYRQAAGRGLQLLFYSVGIGQISSEVPQNLSASRPQDRQFILSSKKLLLSDSGFYLCAWSVTGSNEKLFFGSGTQLSVL.

This clonotype came up many times. V is TRBV12-3 or TRBV12-4 and J is TRBJ2-7; the D is unclear. This CDR3 region has 15 residues. Trimming cost V 7 bases and J 3 bases, with 19 bases left between them. This chain's CDR3 is CASKMAPQRGYEQYF. The CDR3 DNA reads TGTGCCAGCAAAATGGCCCCCCAGCGAGGCTACGAGCAGTACTTC.

This sequence joins TRBV5-5 and TRBJ2-2, with no clear D. CDR3 length: 15 residues. The germline gives CDR1 SGHKS, CDR2 YYEKEE (reference sequence). V lost 2 bases and J lost 4, with 12 bases in between. CDR3: CASSFATPGTGELFF. The CDR3 nucleotides are TGTGCCAGCAGCTTTGCCACCCCCGGCACCGGGGAGCTGTTTTTT.

The chain carries TRBV20-1 and TRBJ2-7; 7 bases align to TRBD1. CDR1 and CDR2 from the germline V gene are DFQATT and SNEGSKA (reference sequence). J was trimmed by 3 bases and V by 4 bases; bases with no gene match: 3. This CDR3 comprises 12 residues. The chain's CDR3 is CSATRTGYEQYF. CDR3 DNA sequence: TGCAGTGCTACCCGGACAGGCTACGAGCAGTACTTC.

This clonotype was observed a few times. The chain couples TRBV6-1 to TRBJ2-1; 11 bases match TRBD1. The CDR3 is 15 residues long. J lost 9 bases, V lost 6 bases, and 10 bases had no gene match. Looked up from germline, CDR1 is MNHNS and CDR2 is SASEGT. The CDR3 loop reads CASSPTGQGDGEQFF. DNA for the CDR3: TGTGCCAGCAGCCCTACGGGACAGGGGGACGGTGAGCAGTTCTTC.

The chain links TRBV7-2 to TRBJ2-5; 9 bases align to TRBD1. Germline V CDR1 and CDR2: SGHTA, FQGNSA. With V trimmed by 5 bases and J by 2 bases, 15 bases remained unmatched. The CDR3 totals 18 residues. The CDR3 sequence: CASSLLQGAGGHQETQYF. CDR3 DNA: TGTGCCAGCAGCCTACTACAGGGGGCTGGGGGGCATCAAGAGACCCAGTACTTC.

In its sample, this clonotype was seen a few times. The chain is built from TRBV15 and TRBJ2-7; 7 nucleotides align to TRBD2. CDR3 length: 16 amino acids. V lost 5 bases, J lost 7 bases, and 17 bases stayed unmatched. Germline-derived CDR1 and CDR2 are LNHNV and YYDKDF (reference sequence). The CDR3: CATSGPGRGLGGEQYF. In nucleotides, the CDR3 is TGTGCCACCAGCGGACCGGGACGAGGGTTGGGGGGGGAGCAGTACTTC.

The chain employs TRBV2 and TRBJ1-5, with D tentatively TRBD1 (6 bases). With 6 bases removed from V and 2 bases from J, the gap between germline ends came to 14 bases. Germline lookup yields CDR1 SNHLY and CDR2 FYNNEI. This CDR3 spans 15 amino acids. This CDR3 is CASRKAAGGNQPQHF. The DNA of the CDR3 is TGTGCCAGCAGAAAGGCCGCAGGGGGCAATCAGCCCCAGCATTTT.

This sequence joins TRBV20-1 and TRBJ2-1, with D tentatively TRBD2 (6 bases). Germline V CDR1 and CDR2: DFQATT, SNEGSKA (reference sequence). V was cut by 0 bases and J by 7 bases, with 13 bases left in between. The CDR3 runs 14 residues. The CDR3 bases are TGCAGTGCTAGAGAAGCGGGCGAGGTAAATGAGCAGTTCTTC. Amino acids: CSAREAGEVNEQFF.

J is TRBJ1-2 and V is TRBV12-3 or TRBV12-4, with D perhaps matching TRBD1 (6 bases). Trimming pared 5 bases from V and 5 bases from J, leaving 18 bases between. The CDR3 length is 15 residues. CDR3 sequence: CASSPGDTQGYGYTF. In DNA, the CDR3 is TGTGCCAGCAGTCCAGGGGACACCCAGGGATATGGCTACACCTTC.

The chain combines TRBV11-2 with TRBJ2-7; 8 positions match TRBD2. There are 15 residues in the CDR3. J was trimmed by 0 bases and V by 5 bases; bases with no gene match: 6. Per germline, CDR1 SGHAT and CDR2 FQNNGV. This CDR3 is CASSPRTSRSYEQYF. The CDR3 DNA sequence: TGTGCCAGCAGCCCTCGGACTAGCCGCTCCTACGAGCAGTACTTC.

This clonotype was recorded at least ten times. CDR3 in DNA: TGCGCCAGCAGCTCCCACCTGGGCACAGATACGCAGTATTTT. It encodes CASSSHLGTDTQYF. V is TRBV5-1 and J is TRBJ2-3, with D unclear. From germline, CDR1 is SGHRS and CDR2 YFSETQ. V was cut by 3 bases and J by 1 base, with 9 bases left in between. The CDR3 totals 14 residues.